The 5 T cell receptor beta chains below all came from one sample that was sequenced in a study of Tregs in tolerant kidney transplant recipients. The nonmyeloablative bone marrow transplants came from related graft donors, with transient mixed chimerism. Only in-frame clones appear in the TCRdb table, and some are missing; sequencing was by immunoSEQ multiplex PCR. The table has 95,000 or so clones, 80% to 95% seen once; the top ten hold 1.5% to 2%. The source was CD4+ T cells from blood (PBMCs), collected 12 months after the transplant. All receptors derive from a human patient who received a combined kidney and bone marrow transplant. A share of the T cells may be of graft donor origin.

The rearrangement joins TRBV5-1 to TRBJ2-7; possible D gene TRBD1, 6 bases. Germline V gene lookup returns CDR1 SGHRS and CDR2 YFSETQ. CDR3 length: 15 residues. The V gene lost 4 bases and the J gene lost 0 bases, with 14 bases spanning the gap. As DNA, the CDR3 is TGCGCCAGCAGCCCTAGGGACACAAGCTCCTACGAGCAGTACTTC. It yields the protein CASSPRDTSSYEQYF.

This chain connects TRBV10-3 to TRBJ2-3, with no clear D. Deletions cut 7 bases from V and 2 bases from J, with 7 bases between. Germline lookup yields CDR1 ENHRY and CDR2 SYGVKD. This CDR3 has 12 amino acids. This CDR3 reads CAIKSFTDTQYF. As DNA, the CDR3 is TGTGCCATCAAGAGCTTCACAGATACGCAGTATTTT.

CDR3 sequence: CASRNRATNTEAFF. For the CDR3, the DNA is TGCGCCAGCAGAAACAGGGCGACGAACACTGAAGCTTTCTTT. The gene calls are TRBV4-1 and TRBJ1-1, with a tentative D call TRBD1 (6 bases). This CDR3 spans 14 amino acids. The V end lost 6 bases, the J end lost 1 base, and 12 bases lay between the germline ends. In germline, CDR1 is MGHRA, CDR2 YSYEKL.

The chain employs TRBV9 and TRBJ2-7; 11 nucleotides match TRBD1. The V gene end was trimmed by 0 bases and the J gene end by 7 bases; junction bases not matched to a gene: 6. CDR1 SGDLS and CDR2 YYNGEE come from the germline V gene. This CDR3 is 15 amino acids long. The DNA for the CDR3 is TGTGCCAGCAGCGTAGCTTTTGGGGACAGGGGGGAGCAGTACTTC. The encoded protein is CASSVAFGDRGEQYF.

This chain uses TRBV5-1 with TRBJ2-5; possible D gene TRBD1, 6 bases. V was pared by 4 bases and J by 1 base, with 11 bases between. Germline assignment: CDR1 SGHRS and CDR2 YFSETQ. The CDR3 extends over 14 amino acids. CDR3 sequence: CASSRRQVQETQYF. The CDR3 bases are TGCGCCAGCAGCCGCAGACAGGTCCAAGAGACCCAGTACTTC.